The 24 T cell receptor beta chains below were found in one sample sequenced in a study of Graves' ophthalmopathy and Graves' hyperthyroidism. Researchers took RNA transcripts and amplified TCR beta CDR3 regions from them. First-round RT-PCR with HTBI primers preceded a second-round multiplex PCR. One entry per CDR3 protein results from TCRdb running MiXCR on the multiplex PCR reads. The repertoire holds 450,000 or so distinct CDR3 sequences, approximately 15% seen once, with around 9.8% in the top ten. The specimen was blood. These TCRs come from a woman in her twenties or thirties with Graves' ophthalmopathy.

This clonotype was counted at least ten times. The chain carries TRBV6-5 and TRBJ1-1; the D is unclear. The germline V gene has CDR1 MNHEY and CDR2 SVGAGI. The CDR3 consists of 14 residues. V shed 0 bases and J shed 1 base, with 6 bases lying between them. In DNA form, the CDR3 reads TGTGCCAGCAGTTACTCGATGGGGAACACTGAAGCTTTCTTT. Protein: CASSYSMGNTEAFF.

This clonotype came up many times. V gene TRBV7-8 combines with J gene TRBJ2-5; tentative D call: TRBD1 (6 bases). The V end was cut by 2 bases, the J end by 4 bases, with 14 bases between. The CDR3 covers 15 residues. Germline V CDR1 and CDR2: SGHVS, FQNEAQ. The CDR3 DNA sequence: TGTGCCAGCAGCTTATTGGTCAGGGGTTTAGAGACCCAGTACTTC. Translated, it gives CASSLLVRGLETQYF.

At least ten counts were recorded for this clonotype. This sequence joins TRBV6-2 or TRBV6-3 and TRBJ2-7, with 10 nucleotides matching TRBD2. V shed 4 bases, J shed 3 bases, and the junction held 6 bases outside the gene matches. Germline-derived CDR1 and CDR2 are MNHEY and SVGEGT. The CDR3 runs to 15 residues. The CDR3 DNA follows: TGTGCCAGCAGTTTCCTCAGCGGGGGGGTCTACGAGCAGTACTTC. This gives the protein CASSFLSGGVYEQYF.

This sequence joins TRBV7-9 and TRBJ1-1; possibly TRBD1 for D (5 bases). CDR1 and CDR2 (germline): SEHNR, FQNEAQ (reference sequence). This CDR3 comprises 15 residues. V lost 5 bases and J lost 5, with 18 bases in between. In DNA form, the CDR3 reads TGTGCCAGCAGCCCGGTGCTGGGGGGTTGGACTGAAGCTTTCTTT. Encoded protein: CASSPVLGGWTEAFF.

The genes are TRBV3-1 and TRBJ1-2; 9 positions agree with TRBD1. J was trimmed by 6 bases and V by 2 bases; bases with no gene match: 4. This CDR3 contains 14 residues. Germline V gives CDR1 LGHDT, CDR2 YNNKEL (reference sequence). DNA for the CDR3: TGTGCCAGCAGCCAACGACAGGGGGACAATGGCTACACCTTC. This encodes CASSQRQGDNGYTF.

This clonotype was recorded many times. The CDR3 is CASTPTTGSFNNSPLHF. In DNA form, the CDR3 reads TGTGCCAGCACCCCCACCACGGGCAGCTTCAATAATTCACCCCTCCACTTT. The rearrangement uses TRBV6-5 and TRBJ1-6; D gene unclear. The length of the CDR3 is 17 residues. The germline gives CDR1 MNHEY, CDR2 SVGAGI. Trimming took off 7 bases at V and 5 bases at J, with 21 bases between the two ends.

This clonotype was seen ten or more times. J is TRBJ2-5 and V is TRBV12-3 or TRBV12-4, with 8 nucleotides matching TRBD1. V dropped 5 bases and J dropped 7; count of bases not matched to a gene: 12. The CDR3 has 15 residues. For the CDR3, the DNA is TGTGCCAGCAGTGCCTGGGACAGGCGGCGACGGACCCAGTACTTC. It yields the protein CASSAWDRRRRTQYF.

This chain uses TRBV11-2 with TRBJ2-5; D unresolved. Germline V gene data show CDR1 as SGHAT and CDR2 as FQNNGV. The CDR3 is made up of 14 amino acids. V was trimmed by 5 bases and J by 4 bases, leaving 14 bases between them. The CDR3 sequence is CASSTEPGLETQYF. In nucleotides, the CDR3 is TGTGCCAGCAGCACCGAACCAGGTTTAGAGACCCAGTACTTC.

V is TRBV6-5 and J is TRBJ1-6; D possibly corresponds to TRBD1 (5 bases). This CDR3 is built from 15 residues. In germline, CDR1 is MNHEY, CDR2 SVGAGI. V was shortened by 3 bases and J by 8 bases, with 14 bases between the two germline ends. CDR3 nucleotides: TGTGCCAGCAGTTATGGATGGGTGGGGGATTCACCCCTCCACTTT. Encoded protein: CASSYGWVGDSPLHF.

This clonotype was seen at least ten times. The CDR3 DNA reads as TGTGCCAGCAGCCCACATATAGGAGCCTCCTACGAGCAGTACTTC. Translating it yields CASSPHIGASYEQYF. J is TRBJ2-7 and V is TRBV7-6; D is undetermined. The CDR3 loop spans 15 amino acids. The ends were cut back, 5 bases at V and 0 bases at J, with 14 bases in the middle. Germline V gene data show CDR1 as SGHVS and CDR2 as FNYEAQ.

CDR3 in amino acids: CASSEKGADYGYTF. Written as DNA, the CDR3 is TGTGCCAGCAGTGAGAAGGGGGCGGACTATGGCTACACCTTC. This chain connects TRBV2 to TRBJ1-2; the match to TRBD1 covers 7 bases. Germline V gene data show CDR1 as SNHLY and CDR2 as FYNNEI. With V trimmed by 3 bases and J by 3 bases, 4 bases remained unmatched. This CDR3 spans 14 amino acids.

This clonotype was detected ten times or more. The V gene is TRBV28, the J gene TRBJ2-2, with D uncertain. Looked up from germline, CDR1 is MDHEN and CDR2 is SYDVKM. Trimming took 1 base from V and 3 from J, leaving 12 bases between them. CDR3 length: 16 amino acids. The CDR3 here is CASSLLSITDTGELFF. The CDR3 region has the DNA TGTGCCAGCAGTTTATTAAGTATTACAGACACCGGGGAGCTGTTTTTT.

In its sample, this clonotype was seen many times. The V and J genes are TRBV9 and TRBJ1-1, with a weak D call TRBD1 (6 bases). Trimming took 0 bases from V and 1 from J, leaving 10 bases between them. This CDR3 spans 15 amino acids. Germline V lookup: CDR1 SGDLS, CDR2 YYNGEE. CDR3 nucleotides: TGTGCCAGCAGCGTAGAGGGGGGAACGAACACTGAAGCTTTCTTT. As protein: CASSVEGGTNTEAFF. Complete variable domain (other parts from reference TRBV9 and TRBJ1-1): DSGVTQTPKHLITATGQRVTLRCSPRSGDLSVYWYQQSLDQGLQFLIQYYNGEERAKGNILERFSAQQFPDLHSELNLSSLELGDSALYFCASSVEGGTNTEAFFGQGTRLTVV.

The sample holds many counts of this clonotype. The V and J genes are TRBV6-1 and TRBJ1-2, with D tentatively TRBD1 (6 bases). The CDR3 extends over 14 amino acids. V shed 5 bases and J shed 5 bases, with 15 bases lying between them. CDR1 is MNHNS and CDR2 is SASEGT in the germline V gene. The CDR3 nucleotides read TGTGCCAGCAGTCCCCGGGACACGTTTTATGGCTACACCTTC. Protein product: CASSPRDTFYGYTF.

This clonotype was seen repeatedly, ten times or more. The chain carries TRBV11-1 and TRBJ2-6; 8 bases line up with TRBD2. The CDR3 is 17 amino acids. The germline V gene has CDR1 SGHAT and CDR2 FQDESV (reference sequence). V gave up 5 bases and J gave up 2 bases; unmatched junction bases: 8. CDR3 loop: CASSTRTGGTGANVLTF. In DNA, the CDR3 is TGTGCCAGCAGCACCCGGACGGGGGGGACTGGGGCCAACGTCCTGACTTTC.

This clonotype showed up many times. The CDR3 sequence is CASRQLGTQETQYF. CDR3 DNA: TGTGCCAGCAGGCAGCTAGGGACCCAAGAGACCCAGTACTTC. The chain joins TRBV6-1 to TRBJ2-5, with D possibly called TRBD1 or TRBD2 (5 bases each). This CDR3 has 14 amino acids. Between the trimmed V and J ends, which lost 6 bases and 1 base, there was a span of 12 bases. Germline loops: CDR1 MNHNS, CDR2 SASEGT.

This clonotype was detected ten times or more. This sequence joins TRBV12-3 or TRBV12-4 and TRBJ2-7; a possible D gene is TRBD1 (5 bases). Trimming removed 0 bases from V and 5 bases from J, with 14 bases in between. The CDR3 loop spans 15 amino acids. CDR3 in DNA: TGTGCCAGCAGTTTAGCGTCAGGGTACGGAAACGAGCAGTACTTC. Translation gives CASSLASGYGNEQYF.

This clonotype was observed at least ten times. The J gene is TRBJ2-5, the V gene TRBV30; no firm D call. V lost 3 bases and J lost 1, with 6 bases in between. Germline values: CDR1 GTSNPN, CDR2 SVGIG (reference sequence). CDR3 length: 12 amino acids. The CDR3 region is CAWRHLQETQYF. The CDR3 DNA sequence: TGTGCCTGGAGGCACCTCCAAGAGACCCAGTACTTC.

In its sample, this clonotype was seen a few times. DNA of the CDR3: TGCGCCAGCAGCTCGGGTCTTGGTAACTATGGCTACACCTTC. Amino acids: CASSSGLGNYGYTF. The J gene is TRBJ1-2, the V gene TRBV5-1; D remains unclear. The CDR3 spans 14 residues. The germline V gene encodes CDR1 SGHRS and CDR2 YFSETQ. Trimming removed 3 bases at V and 1 base at J, with 10 bases between.

This clonotype showed up many times. V gene TRBV9 combines with J gene TRBJ1-6, with D perhaps TRBD1 (6 bases). This CDR3 is 16 amino acids long. Germline-derived CDR1 and CDR2 are SGDLS and YYNGEE. Trimming stripped 4 bases from V and 0 bases from J, with 11 bases between. The CDR3 here is CASSPQGSSYNSPLHF. Written as DNA, the CDR3 is TGTGCCAGCAGCCCTCAGGGGAGCTCCTATAATTCACCCCTCCACTTT. Together with reference TRBV9 and TRBJ1-6, the CDR3 gives the full variable domain: DSGVTQTPKHLITATGQRVTLRCSPRSGDLSVYWYQQSLDQGLQFLIQYYNGEERAKGNILERFSAQQFPDLHSELNLSSLELGDSALYFCASSPQGSSYNSPLHFGNGTRLTVT.

This clonotype was picked up many times. This chain links TRBV3-1 with TRBJ1-1; maybe TRBD1 (5 bases). The V and J ends lost 4 bases and 0 bases respectively, with 12 bases between them. The CDR3 has 15 residues. CDR1 is LGHDT and CDR2 is YNNKEL in the germline V gene (reference sequence). The chain's CDR3 is CASSPLRGVNTEAFF. CDR3 nucleotides: TGTGCCAGCAGCCCACTCCGAGGGGTGAACACTGAAGCTTTCTTT.

Many counts were recorded for this clonotype. This chain links TRBV28 with TRBJ2-2, with 9 bases aligning to TRBD2. With V trimmed by 3 bases and J by 5 bases, 4 bases remained unmatched. The length of the CDR3 is 15 residues. Looked up from germline, CDR1 is MDHEN and CDR2 is SYDVKM. This chain's CDR3 is CASSFSTSGTGELFF. The CDR3 DNA follows: TGTGCCAGCAGTTTTAGTACTAGCGGGACCGGGGAGCTGTTTTTT.

A few counts support this clonotype. V usage is TRBV10-1 and J usage is TRBJ2-2, with D perhaps TRBD2 (5 bases). V was cut by 0 bases and J by 8 bases, with 10 bases left in between. Germline-derived CDR1 and CDR2 are WNHNN and SYGVQD (reference sequence). This CDR3 has 14 amino acids. The CDR3 is CASSESIRGGELFF. The CDR3 DNA reads TGCGCCAGCAGTGAGTCCATCCGGGGTGGGGAGCTGTTTTTT.

This clonotype was detected a few times. The V call is TRBV4-1, the J call TRBJ1-2; no reliable D call. Germline CDR1 is MGHRA and CDR2 is YSYEKL. The CDR3 extends over 15 amino acids. V was trimmed by 0 bases and J by 2 bases, leaving 10 bases between them. The CDR3 region is CASSQDSLANYGYTF. In DNA form, the CDR3 reads TGCGCCAGCAGCCAAGACAGTTTGGCAAACTATGGCTACACCTTC.